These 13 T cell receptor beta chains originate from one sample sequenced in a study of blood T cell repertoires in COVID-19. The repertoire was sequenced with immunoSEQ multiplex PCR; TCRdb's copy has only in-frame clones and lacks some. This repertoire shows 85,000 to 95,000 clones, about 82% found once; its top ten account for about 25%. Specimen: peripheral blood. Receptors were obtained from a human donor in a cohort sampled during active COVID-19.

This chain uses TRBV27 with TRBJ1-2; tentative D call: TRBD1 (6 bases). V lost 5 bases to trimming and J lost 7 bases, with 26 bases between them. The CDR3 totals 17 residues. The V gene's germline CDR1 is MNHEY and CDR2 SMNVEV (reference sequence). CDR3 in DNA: TGTGCCAGCAGTAACTACAGGGATAGGGACGTATCTCCTGGCTACACCTTC. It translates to CASSNYRDRDVSPGYTF.

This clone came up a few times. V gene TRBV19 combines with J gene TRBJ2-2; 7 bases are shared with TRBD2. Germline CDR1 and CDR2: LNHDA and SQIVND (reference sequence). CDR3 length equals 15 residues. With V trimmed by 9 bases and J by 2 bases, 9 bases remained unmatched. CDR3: CASKGGTANTGELFF. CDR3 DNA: TGTGCCAGCAAGGGAGGGACCGCCAACACCGGGGAGCTGTTTTTT. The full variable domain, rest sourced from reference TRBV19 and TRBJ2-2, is DGGITQSPKYLFRKEGQNVTLSCEQNLNHDAMYWYRQDPGQGLRLIYYSQIVNDFQKGDIAEGYSVSREKKESFPLTVTSAQKNPTAFYLCASKGGTANTGELFFGEGSRLTVL.

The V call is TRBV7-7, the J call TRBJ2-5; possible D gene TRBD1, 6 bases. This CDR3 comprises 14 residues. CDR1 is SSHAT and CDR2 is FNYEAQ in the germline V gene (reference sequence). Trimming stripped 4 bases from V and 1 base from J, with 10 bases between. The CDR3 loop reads CASSSTGFQETQYF. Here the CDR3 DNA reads TGTGCCAGCAGCTCAACAGGGTTCCAAGAGACCCAGTACTTC.

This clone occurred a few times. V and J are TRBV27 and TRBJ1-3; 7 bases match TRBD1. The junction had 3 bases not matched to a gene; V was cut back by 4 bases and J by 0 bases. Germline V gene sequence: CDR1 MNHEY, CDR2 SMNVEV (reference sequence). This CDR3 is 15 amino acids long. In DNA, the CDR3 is TGTGCCAGCAGTTACGCAGGGGGCTCTGGAAACACCATATATTTT. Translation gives CASSYAGGSGNTIYF.

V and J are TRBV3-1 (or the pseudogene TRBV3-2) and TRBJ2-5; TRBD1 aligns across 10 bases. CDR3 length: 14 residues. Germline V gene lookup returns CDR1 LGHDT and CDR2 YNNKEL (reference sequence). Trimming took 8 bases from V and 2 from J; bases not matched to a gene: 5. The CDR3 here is CASRRTGGQETQYF. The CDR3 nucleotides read TGTGCCAGCCGCAGGACAGGGGGGCAAGAGACCCAGTACTTC.

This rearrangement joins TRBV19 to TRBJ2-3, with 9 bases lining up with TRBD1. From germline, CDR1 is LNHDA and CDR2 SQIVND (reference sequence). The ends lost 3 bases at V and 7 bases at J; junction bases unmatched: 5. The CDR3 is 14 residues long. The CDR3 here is CASSMGTGINTQYF. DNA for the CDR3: TGTGCCAGTAGTATGGGGACAGGGATAAATACGCAGTATTTT.

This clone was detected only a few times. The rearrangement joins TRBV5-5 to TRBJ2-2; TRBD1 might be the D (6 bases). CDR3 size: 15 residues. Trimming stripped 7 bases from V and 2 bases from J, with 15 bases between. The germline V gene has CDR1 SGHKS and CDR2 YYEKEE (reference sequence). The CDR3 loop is CASADRFSNTGELFF. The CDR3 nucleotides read TGTGCCAGCGCTGACAGGTTCAGTAACACCGGGGAGCTGTTTTTT.

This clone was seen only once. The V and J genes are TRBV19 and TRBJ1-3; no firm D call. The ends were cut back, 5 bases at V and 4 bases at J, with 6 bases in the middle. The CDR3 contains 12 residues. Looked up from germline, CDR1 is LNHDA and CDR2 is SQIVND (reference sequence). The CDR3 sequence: CASSPLGNTIYF. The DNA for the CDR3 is TGTGCCAGTAGTCCTTTGGGAAACACCATATATTTT.

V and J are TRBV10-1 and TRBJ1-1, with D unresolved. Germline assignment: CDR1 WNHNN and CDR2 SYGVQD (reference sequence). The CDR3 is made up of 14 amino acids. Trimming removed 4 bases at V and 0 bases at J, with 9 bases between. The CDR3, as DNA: TGCGCCAGCAGTGCGGGGTTCATGAACACTGAAGCTTTCTTT. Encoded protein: CASSAGFMNTEAFF.

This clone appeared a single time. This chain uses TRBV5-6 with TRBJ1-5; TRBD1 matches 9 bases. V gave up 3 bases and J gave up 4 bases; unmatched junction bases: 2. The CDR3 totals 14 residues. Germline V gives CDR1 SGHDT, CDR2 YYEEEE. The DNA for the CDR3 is TGTGCCAGCAGCTCGGACAGGGGAAATCAGCCCCAGCATTTT. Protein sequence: CASSSDRGNQPQHF. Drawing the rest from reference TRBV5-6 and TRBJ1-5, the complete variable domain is DAGVTQSPTHLIKTRGQQVTLRCSPKSGHDTVSWYQQALGQGPQFIFQYYEEEERQRGNFPDRFSGHQFPNYSSELNVNALLLGDSALYLCASSSDRGNQPQHFGDGTRLSIL.

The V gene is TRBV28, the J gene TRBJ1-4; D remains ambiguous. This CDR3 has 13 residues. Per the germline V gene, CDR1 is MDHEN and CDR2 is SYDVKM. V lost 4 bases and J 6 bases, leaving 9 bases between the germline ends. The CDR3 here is CASSSTIHEKLFF. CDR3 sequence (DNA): TGTGCCAGCAGTTCGACAATTCATGAAAAACTGTTTTTT.

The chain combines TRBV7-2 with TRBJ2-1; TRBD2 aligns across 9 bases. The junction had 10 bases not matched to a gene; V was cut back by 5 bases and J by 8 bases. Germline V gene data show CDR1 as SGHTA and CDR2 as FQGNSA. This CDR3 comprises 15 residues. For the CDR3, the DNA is TGTGCCAGCAGCGTGGGCGGGAGGGCCTTCGATGAGCAGTTCTTC. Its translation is CASSVGGRAFDEQFF.

The CDR3: CASNGGAPEAFF. For the CDR3, the DNA is TGTGCCAGTAACGGGGGGGCCCCTGAAGCTTTCTTT. The V call is TRBV12-3 or TRBV12-4, the J call TRBJ1-1, with a possible D match to TRBD1 (6 bases). The V gene lost 9 bases and the J gene lost 6 bases, with 14 bases spanning the gap. CDR3 length equals 12 residues.